This T cell receptor beta chain was recovered during a study of CD8 T cells in Susac syndrome. CDR3 length: 16 amino acids. V lost 3 bases to trimming and J lost 4 bases, with 16 bases between them. Germline V gene sequence: CDR1 MGHRA, CDR2 YSYEKL. Random hexamers were used to reverse transcribe an amount of roughly 0.45 to 1 ug RNA. TCRdb redid the calling of the immunoSEQ multiplex PCR reads with MiXCR, one entry per CDR3 protein. The sample holds about 210,000 distinct CDR3 sequences, about 96% seen once. Sequenced sample: CD4+ T cells from PBMCs. This TCR was sampled from a human donor with multiple sclerosis. The V call is TRBV4-1, the J call TRBJ2-1, with D unclear. CDR3 in DNA: TGCGCCAGCAGCCAGATAGACATCGTAGCTTACAATGAGCAGTTCTTC. This codes for CASSQIDIVAYNEQFF.